This T cell receptor beta chain was found in a study of blood T cell repertoires in COVID-19. The table came from immunoSEQ multiplex PCR; TCRdb's copy has only in-frame clones and leaves some out. Of roughly 200,000 clones detected, 90% appear once; the ten largest clones hold roughly 1.2%. Participants were aged about 18 to 100 years from around 26 US areas. Cohorts were assigned according to the clinical history that participants reported. This TCR derives from a man aged 25-45 years who had recovered from COVID-19. The sample comprised PBMCs or T cells enriched from blood (not recorded which).

The CDR3 loop reads CAWSPRAGNYTF. DNA of the CDR3: TGTGCCTGGAGTCCCCGGGCAGGGAACTACACCTTC. The chain is built from TRBV30 and TRBJ1-2; perhaps TRBD1 as D (5 bases). The germline V gene encodes CDR1 GTSNPN and CDR2 SVGIG (reference sequence). The V end lost 2 bases, the J end lost 10 bases, and 14 bases lay between the germline ends. The CDR3 covers 12 residues.